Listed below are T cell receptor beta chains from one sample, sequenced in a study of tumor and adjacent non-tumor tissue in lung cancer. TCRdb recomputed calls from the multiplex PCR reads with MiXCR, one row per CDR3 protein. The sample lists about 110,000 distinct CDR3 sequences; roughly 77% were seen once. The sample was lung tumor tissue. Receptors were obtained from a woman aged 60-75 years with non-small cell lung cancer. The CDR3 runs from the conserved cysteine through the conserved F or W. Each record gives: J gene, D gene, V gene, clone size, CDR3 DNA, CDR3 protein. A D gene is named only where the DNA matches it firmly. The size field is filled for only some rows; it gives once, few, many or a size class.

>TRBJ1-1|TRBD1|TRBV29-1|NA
TGCAGTGTTGGTCCCGATGGGACAGAGTATGAAGCTTTCTTT
CSVGPDGTEYEAFF
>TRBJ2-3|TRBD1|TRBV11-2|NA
TGTGCCAGCAGCTTAGCCCGACCAGGGGGCTACGATACGCAGTATTTT
CASSLARPGGYDTQYF
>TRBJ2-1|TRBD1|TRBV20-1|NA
TGCAGTGCTACCCACGGACAGGGAGACGATGAGCATGTCTTC
CSATHGQGDDEHVF
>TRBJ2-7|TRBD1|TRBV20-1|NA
TGCAGTGCTAGAGTGACAGGGGCCCCTTTCTACGAGCAGTACTTC
CSARVTGAPFYEQYF
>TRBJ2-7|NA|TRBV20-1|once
TGCAGTGCTAGGGTGAGGGGGTCCCCGGCCTACGATCAATACTTC
CSARVRGSPAYDQYF
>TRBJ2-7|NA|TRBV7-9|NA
TGTGCCAGCAGGTCCCGAATTGGACGGGACGAGCAGTACTTC
CASRSRIGRDEQYF
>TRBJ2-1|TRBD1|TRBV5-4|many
TGTGCCAGCAGCTTGACAGGGGGCCAGGTCAATGAGCAGTTCTTC
CASSLTGGQVNEQFF
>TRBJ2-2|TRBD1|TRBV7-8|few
TGTGCCAGCAGCTCCAGGACAGGCCCCGGGAACACCGGGGAGCTGTTTTTT
CASSSRTGPGNTGELFF
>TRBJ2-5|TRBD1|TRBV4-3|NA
TGCGCCAGCAGCCAGGAGGCCCCGGGACAGGGCACCCAGTACTTC
CASSQEAPGQGTQYF
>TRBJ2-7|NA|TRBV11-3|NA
TGTGCCAGCAGCTTGGATCCGGCTAGGTCGAACGGGCAGTACTTC
CASSLDPARSNGQYF
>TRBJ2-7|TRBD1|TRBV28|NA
TGTGCCAACAGATTACCCTTGACAGGGGGTTACGAGCAGTACTTC
CANRLPLTGGYEQYF
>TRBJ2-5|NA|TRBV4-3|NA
TGCGTCAGCAGCCAAGAATGGCGGGACCAGGAGACCCAGTACTTC
CVSSQEWRDQETQYF
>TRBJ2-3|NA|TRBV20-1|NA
TGCAGTGTTAAAGATCGCCAGGGTTACACAGATACGCAGTATTTT
CSVKDRQGYTDTQYF
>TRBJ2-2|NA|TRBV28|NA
TGTGCCAACAGCTCATCCGGGCCCCGAGTCGGGGAGCTGTTTTTT
CANSSSGPRVGELFF
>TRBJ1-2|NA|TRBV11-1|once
NA
CTSNSQGLLYGCTF
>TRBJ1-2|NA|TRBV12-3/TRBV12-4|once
TGTACCAGCAGCAACCGGATGGGTGGCTACACCTTC
CTSSNRMGGYTF
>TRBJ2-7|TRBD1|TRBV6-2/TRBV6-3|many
TGTGCCAGCAGTTCCCCCTGGGACAGGACTACCTACGAGCAGTACTTC
CASSSPWDRTTYEQYF
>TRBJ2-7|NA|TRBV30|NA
TGTGCCCTACAGGGCCGGGGGAGATACGAGCAGTACTTC
CALQGRGRYEQYF
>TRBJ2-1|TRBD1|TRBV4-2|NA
TGTGCCAGCAGTCAAGCTTCTGGACAGGACAATGAGCAGTTCTTC
CASSQASGQDNEQFF
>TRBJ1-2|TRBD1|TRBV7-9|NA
TGTGCCAGCAGCTTTTGGGTTCCCGGGACAGGCCTTAACTATGGCTACACCTTC
CASSFWVPGTGLNYGYTF
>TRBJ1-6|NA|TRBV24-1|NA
TGTGCCATCAGTGATTTTCCAGAGGGGTCACCCCTCCACTTT
CAISDFPEGSPLHF
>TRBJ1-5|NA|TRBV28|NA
TGTGGCAGCAGACGAGGGGCCACTCCCCAGCATTTT
CGSRRGATPQHF
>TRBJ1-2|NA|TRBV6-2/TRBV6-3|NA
TGTACCAGCAAGCCGGACGACTATGGCTACACCTTC
CTSKPDDYGYTF
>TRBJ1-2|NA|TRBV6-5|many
TGTGCCAGCAGTTACTCGACCGCCGGGCGCTATGGCTACACCTTC
CASSYSTAGRYGYTF
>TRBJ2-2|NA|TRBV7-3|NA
TGTGCCAGCATCCTCCGACTAGATTCCGGGGAGCTGTTTTTT
CASILRLDSGELFF
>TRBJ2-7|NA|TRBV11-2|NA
TGTACCAACAGCTTTGACTCTTTTAGGGACGAGCAGTACTTC
CTNSFDSFRDEQYF
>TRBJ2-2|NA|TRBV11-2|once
TGTGCCAACAGTCACGGGACGGGAGTAACCGGGGAGCTGTTTTTT
CANSHGTGVTGELFF
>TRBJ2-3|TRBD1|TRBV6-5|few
TGTGCCAGCAGGCGGGACAGGGGGGCAGATAGGCAGTATTTT
CASRRDRGADRQYF
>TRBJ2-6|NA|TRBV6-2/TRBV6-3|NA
TGTGCCAGCAGTTACTCGGCCTATGGGGCCAACGTCCCGACTTTC
CASSYSAYGANVPTF
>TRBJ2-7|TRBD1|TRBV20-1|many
TGCAGTGCTAGAGATCCCGACAGGGGCGGGTACGAGCAGTACTTC
CSARDPDRGGYEQYF
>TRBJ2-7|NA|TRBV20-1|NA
TGTAGTGATAGAAACAGGCTCGAGCAGTACTTC
CSDRNRLEQYF
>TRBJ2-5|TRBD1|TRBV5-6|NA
TGTGCCAGCAGACCGGACAGGGGTGCGGGAATCCAAGAGACCCAGTACTTC
CASRPDRGAGIQETQYF
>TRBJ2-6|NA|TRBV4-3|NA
TGCACCAGTAGCCATCTACAGGGTGATGGGGCCAACGTCCTGACTTTC
CTSSHLQGDGANVLTF
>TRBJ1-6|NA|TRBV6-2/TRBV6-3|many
TGTGCCAGCAGTTACGGTAGAGTTGATTCACCCCTCCACTTT
CASSYGRVDSPLHF
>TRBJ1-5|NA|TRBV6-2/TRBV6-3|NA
TGTGCCAGTAAGAGGGACAACAATCAGCCCAAGCATTTT
CASKRDNNQPKHF
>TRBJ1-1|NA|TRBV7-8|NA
TGTGCCAGCAGCTTGCAGGGAAGGAGCACTGAAGCTTTCTTT
CASSLQGRSTEAFF
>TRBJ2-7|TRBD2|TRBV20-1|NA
TGCAGTGTCTCACAACCGGGACTAGGACCCGAGCAGTACTTC
CSVSQPGLGPEQYF
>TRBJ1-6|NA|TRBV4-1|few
TGCGCCAGCAGCACACCCTCGGCAGTTTATTCACTCCTCCACTTT
CASSTPSAVYSLLHF
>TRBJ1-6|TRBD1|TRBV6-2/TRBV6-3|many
TGTGCCAGCAGCAAGGGACAGGGGGCTACTTCACCCCTCCACTTT
CASSKGQGATSPLHF
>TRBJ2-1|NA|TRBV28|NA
TGTGCCGGAGCCGGGACTCGAGGGGGGGGGTATGAGCAGTTCTTC
CAGAGTRGGGYEQFF
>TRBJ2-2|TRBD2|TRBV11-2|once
TGTGCCAGGAGCTCCAATCAGGGACTAGTCTCTGGGGAGCTGTTTTTT
CARSSNQGLVSGELFF
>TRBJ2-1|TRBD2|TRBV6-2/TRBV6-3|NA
TGTGCCAGCAGCCCGACTAACGGGAGGGCCGCAAACGATGAGCAGTTTTTC
CASSPTNGRAANDEQFF
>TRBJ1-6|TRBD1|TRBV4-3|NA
TGCGCCAGCCGCCAGCAACCCGGGACAGGGATTAATTCACCCCTGCACTTT
CASRQQPGTGINSPLHF
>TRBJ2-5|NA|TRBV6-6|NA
TGTGCCAGCAGGGGTCGTACTAGCAGGGGGAGGTACCAAGAGACCCAGTACTTC
CASRGRTSRGRYQETQYF
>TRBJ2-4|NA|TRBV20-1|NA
TGTAGTGCCGAGGGGCCCGACAAAAACATTCAGTACTTC
CSAEGPDKNIQYF
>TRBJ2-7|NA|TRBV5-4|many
TGTGCCAGCAGCTTGTCGGGGTTCTCCTACGAGCAGTACTTC
CASSLSGFSYEQYF
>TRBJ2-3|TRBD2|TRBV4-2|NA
TGTTCCAGCAGCCAAGAGTATAGGGTAGCGGGGGGCACAAATACGCAGTATTTT
CSSSQEYRVAGGTNTQYF
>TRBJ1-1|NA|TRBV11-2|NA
TGTGCCAGTAACTTAGGGCTAGGGAACAGGAACACTCAAGCTTTCTTT
CASNLGLGNRNTQAFF
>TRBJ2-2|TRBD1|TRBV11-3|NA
TGTGCCTGCAGCTCCGGTACAGGGGTCACCGGGGAGCTGTTTTTT
CACSSGTGVTGELFF
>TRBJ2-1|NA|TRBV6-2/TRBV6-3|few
TGTGCCAGCAGTTTCCGGGATGAGCAGTTCTTC
CASSFRDEQFF
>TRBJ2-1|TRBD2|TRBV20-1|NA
TGCAGAGTTAGAGCGGATTGGACTAGCGGGAGGAACTCCTACAATGCGCAGTTCTTC
CRVRADWTSGRNSYNAQFF
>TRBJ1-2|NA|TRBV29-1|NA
NA
CSVGQGERGSYGCTF
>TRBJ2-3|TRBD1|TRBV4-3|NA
TGCGCCAGCAGATGCGGGACAGGCACGGATACGCAGTATTTT
CASRCGTGTDTQYF
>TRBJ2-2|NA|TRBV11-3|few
TGTGCCAGCAAGCTGGGGGGAACCGGGGAGCTGTTATTT
CASKLGGTGELLF